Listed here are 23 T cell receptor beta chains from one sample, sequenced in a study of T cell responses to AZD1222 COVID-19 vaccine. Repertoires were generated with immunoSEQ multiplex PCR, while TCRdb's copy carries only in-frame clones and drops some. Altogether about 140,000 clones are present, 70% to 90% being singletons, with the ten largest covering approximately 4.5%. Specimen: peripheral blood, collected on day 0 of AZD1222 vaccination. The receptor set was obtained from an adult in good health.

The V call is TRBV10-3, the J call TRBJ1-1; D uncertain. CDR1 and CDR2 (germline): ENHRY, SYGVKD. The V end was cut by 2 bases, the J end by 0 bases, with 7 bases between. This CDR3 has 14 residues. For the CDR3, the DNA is TGTGCCATCAGTGAGCTCCCGATGAACACTGAAGCTTTCTTT. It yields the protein CAISELPMNTEAFF.

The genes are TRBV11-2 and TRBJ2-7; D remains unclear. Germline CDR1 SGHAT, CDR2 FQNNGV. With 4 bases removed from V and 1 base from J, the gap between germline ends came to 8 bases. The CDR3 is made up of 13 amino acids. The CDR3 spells CASSSLRSYEQYF. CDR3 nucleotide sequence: TGTGCCAGCAGCTCTTTACGATCCTACGAGCAGTACTTC.

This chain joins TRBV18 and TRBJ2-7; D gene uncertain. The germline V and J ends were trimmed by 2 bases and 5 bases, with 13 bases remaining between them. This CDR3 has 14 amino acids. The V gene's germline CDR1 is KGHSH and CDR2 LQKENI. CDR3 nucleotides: TGTGCCAGCTCACCAACGACCGGCGGCCACGAGCAGTACTTC. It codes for CASSPTTGGHEQYF. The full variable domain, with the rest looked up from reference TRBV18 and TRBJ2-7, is NAGVMQNPRHLVRRRGQEARLRCSPMKGHSHVYWYRQLPEEGLKFMVYLQKENIIDESGMPKERFSAEFPKEGPSILRIQQVVRGDSAAYFCASSPTTGGHEQYFGPGTRLTVT.

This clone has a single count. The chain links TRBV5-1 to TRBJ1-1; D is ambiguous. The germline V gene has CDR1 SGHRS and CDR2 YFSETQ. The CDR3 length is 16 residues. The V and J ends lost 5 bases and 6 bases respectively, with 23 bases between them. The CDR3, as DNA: TGCGCCAGCAGGCTCATGCCCTTGACTCCTAGCGCTGAAGCTTTCTTT. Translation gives CASRLMPLTPSAEAFF.

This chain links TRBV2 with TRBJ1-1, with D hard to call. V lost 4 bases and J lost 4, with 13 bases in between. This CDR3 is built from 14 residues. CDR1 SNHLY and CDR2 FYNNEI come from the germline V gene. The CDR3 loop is CASSGMLRATEAFF. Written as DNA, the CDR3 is TGTGCCAGCAGTGGAATGCTGCGGGCCACTGAAGCTTTCTTT.

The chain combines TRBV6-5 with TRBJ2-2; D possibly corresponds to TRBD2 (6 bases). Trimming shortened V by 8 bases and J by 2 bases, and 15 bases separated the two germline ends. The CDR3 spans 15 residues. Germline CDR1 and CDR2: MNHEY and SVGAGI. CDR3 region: CASRWRGGNTGELFF. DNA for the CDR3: TGTGCCAGCCGTTGGCGGGGAGGAAACACCGGGGAGCTGTTTTTT.

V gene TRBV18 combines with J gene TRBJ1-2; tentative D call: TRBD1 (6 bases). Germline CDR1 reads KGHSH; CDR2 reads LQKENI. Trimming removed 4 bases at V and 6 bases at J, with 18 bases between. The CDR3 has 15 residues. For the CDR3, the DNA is TGTGCCAGCTCACAAGAGACAAGGGGGAGGAATGGCTACACCTTC. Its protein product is CASSQETRGRNGYTF.

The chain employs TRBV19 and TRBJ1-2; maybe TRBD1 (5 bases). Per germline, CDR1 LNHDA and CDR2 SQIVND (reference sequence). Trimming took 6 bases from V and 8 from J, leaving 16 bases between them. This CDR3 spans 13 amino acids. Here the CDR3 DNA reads TGTGCCAGTAGCCAGGGCTCCATGGAGGGCTACACCTTC. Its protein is CASSQGSMEGYTF.

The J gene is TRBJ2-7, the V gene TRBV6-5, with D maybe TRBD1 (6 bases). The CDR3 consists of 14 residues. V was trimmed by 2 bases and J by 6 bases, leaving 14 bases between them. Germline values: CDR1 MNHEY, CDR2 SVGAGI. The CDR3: CASSYGQSTGEQYF. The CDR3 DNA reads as TGTGCCAGCAGTTACGGACAGAGTACGGGCGAGCAGTACTTC.

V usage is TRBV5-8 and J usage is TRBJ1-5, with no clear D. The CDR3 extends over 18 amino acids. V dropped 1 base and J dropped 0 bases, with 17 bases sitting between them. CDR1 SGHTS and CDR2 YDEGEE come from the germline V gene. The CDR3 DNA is TGTGCCAGCAGCTTGACATTAGGCAGGTTTTTTAGCAATCAGCCCCAGCATTTT. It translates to CASSLTLGRFFSNQPQHF.

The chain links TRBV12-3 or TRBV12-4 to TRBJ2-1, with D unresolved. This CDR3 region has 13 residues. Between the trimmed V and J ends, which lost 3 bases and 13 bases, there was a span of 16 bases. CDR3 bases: TGTGCCAGCAGTTTTAAGGCCCCGGCGGCCCAGTTCTTC. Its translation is CASSFKAPAAQFF.

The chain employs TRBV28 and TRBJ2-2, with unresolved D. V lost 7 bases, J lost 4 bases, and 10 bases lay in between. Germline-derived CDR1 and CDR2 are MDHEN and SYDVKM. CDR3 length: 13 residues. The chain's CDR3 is CASTTAFTGELFF. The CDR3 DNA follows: TGTGCCAGCACCACCGCATTCACCGGGGAGCTGTTTTTT.

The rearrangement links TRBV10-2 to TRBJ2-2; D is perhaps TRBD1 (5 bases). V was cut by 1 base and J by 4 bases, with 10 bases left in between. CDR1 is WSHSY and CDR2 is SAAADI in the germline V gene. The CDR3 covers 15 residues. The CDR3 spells CASSELGEGTGELFF. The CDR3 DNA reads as TGCGCCAGCAGTGAGTTAGGGGAAGGCACCGGGGAGCTGTTTTTT.

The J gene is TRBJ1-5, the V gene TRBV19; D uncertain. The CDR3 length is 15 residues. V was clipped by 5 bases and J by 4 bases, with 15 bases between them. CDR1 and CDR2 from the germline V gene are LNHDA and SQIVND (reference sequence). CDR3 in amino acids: CASSPRSAGNQPQHF. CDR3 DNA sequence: TGTGCCAGTAGTCCCCGGTCAGCGGGGAATCAGCCCCAGCATTTT.

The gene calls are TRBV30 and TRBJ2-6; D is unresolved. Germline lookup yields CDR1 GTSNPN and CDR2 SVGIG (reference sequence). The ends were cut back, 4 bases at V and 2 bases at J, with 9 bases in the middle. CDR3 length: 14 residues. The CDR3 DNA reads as TGTGCCTGGAATCTAGGGACTGGGGCCAACGTCCTGACTTTC. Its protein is CAWNLGTGANVLTF.

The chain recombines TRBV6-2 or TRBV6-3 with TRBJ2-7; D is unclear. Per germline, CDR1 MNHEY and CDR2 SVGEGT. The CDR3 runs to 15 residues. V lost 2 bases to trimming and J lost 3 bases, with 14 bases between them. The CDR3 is CASSYPAGEDYEQYF. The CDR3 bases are TGTGCCAGCAGTTACCCGGCAGGCGAAGACTACGAGCAGTACTTC.

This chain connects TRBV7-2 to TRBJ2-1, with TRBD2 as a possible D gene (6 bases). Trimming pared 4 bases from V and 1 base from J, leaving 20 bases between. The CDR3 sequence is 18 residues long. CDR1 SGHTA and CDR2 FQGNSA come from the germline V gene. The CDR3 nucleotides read TGTGCCAGCAGCTCGCCGTATAGGGGCGCGGGATCCTACAATGAGCAGTTCTTC. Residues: CASSSPYRGAGSYNEQFF.

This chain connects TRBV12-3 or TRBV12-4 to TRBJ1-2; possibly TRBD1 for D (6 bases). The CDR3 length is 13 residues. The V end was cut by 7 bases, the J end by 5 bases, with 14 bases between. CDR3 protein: CASNVGTSYGYTF. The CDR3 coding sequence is TGTGCCAGCAACGTCGGGACATCATATGGCTACACCTTC.

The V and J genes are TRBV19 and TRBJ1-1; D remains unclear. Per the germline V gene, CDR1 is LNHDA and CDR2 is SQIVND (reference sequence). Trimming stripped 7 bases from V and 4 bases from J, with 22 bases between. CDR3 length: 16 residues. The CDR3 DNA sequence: TGTGCCAGTACCCCCGAGTCCGGGGTTTCTACCACTGAAGCTTTCTTT. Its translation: CASTPESGVSTTEAFF.

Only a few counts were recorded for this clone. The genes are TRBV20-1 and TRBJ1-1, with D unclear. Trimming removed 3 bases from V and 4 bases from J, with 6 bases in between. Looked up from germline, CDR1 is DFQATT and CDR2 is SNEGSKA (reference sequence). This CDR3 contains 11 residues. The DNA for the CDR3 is TGCAGTGCTAGTAATCGCACTGAAGCTTTCTTT. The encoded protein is CSASNRTEAFF.

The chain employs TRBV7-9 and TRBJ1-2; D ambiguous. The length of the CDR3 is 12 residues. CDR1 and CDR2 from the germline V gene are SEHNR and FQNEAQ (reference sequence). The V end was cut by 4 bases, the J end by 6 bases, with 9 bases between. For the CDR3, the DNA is TGTGCCAGCAGCTGGCAGGAAGATGGCTACACCTTC. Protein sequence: CASSWQEDGYTF.

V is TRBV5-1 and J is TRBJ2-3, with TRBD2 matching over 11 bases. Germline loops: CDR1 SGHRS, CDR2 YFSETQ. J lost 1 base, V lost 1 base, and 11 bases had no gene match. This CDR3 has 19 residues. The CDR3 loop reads CASSLNSGRGPARTDTQYF. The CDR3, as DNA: TGCGCCAGCAGCTTGAATAGCGGGAGGGGTCCTGCCCGCACAGATACGCAGTATTTT.

CDR3 protein: CASSTTQIAKNIQYF. CDR3 nucleotide sequence: TGTGCCAGCAGTACCACCCAGATAGCCAAAAACATTCAGTACTTC. The rearrangement links TRBV27 to TRBJ2-4, with D hard to call. The germline V and J ends were trimmed by 5 bases and 0 bases, with 11 bases remaining between them. Germline V CDR1 and CDR2: MNHEY, SMNVEV (reference sequence). This CDR3 contains 15 residues.